This T cell receptor (beta chain) comes out of a study of cytomegalovirus exposure and HLA in healthy donors. Study conclusions and caveats: In an earlier analysis, most TCR beta V segments were productive about 87% or about 30% of the time.

The primer mix had 60 Vbeta and 13 Jbeta primers. Sequencing used immunoSEQ multiplex PCR; TCRdb keeps in-frame clones, though not all of them. Of fewer than 200,000 clones in the sample, approximately 88% are singletons; the top ten hold about 0.85%. Losses at the gene ends were 5 bases for V and 6 bases for J; bases not matched to a gene: 7. The CDR3 is 14 residues long. Germline CDR1 MNHNS, CDR2 SASEGT. For this clone: What it binds is not known.

Sequencing was carried out using PBMCs. V usage is TRBV6-1 and J usage is TRBJ2-1; TRBD2 matches 7 bases. The receptor comes from a woman between 25 and 40 years old in good health and CMV-seronegative. Here the CDR3 DNA reads TGTGCCAGCAGTCCGCGGGAGCGAGGCAATGAGCAGTTCTTC. Translation gives CASSPRERGNEQFF.